This is a list of T cell receptor beta chains from one sample in a study of T cells in Graves' hyperthyroidism and ophthalmopathy. MiXCR was run by TCRdb on the multiplex PCR reads, yielding one entry per CDR3 protein. This table has approximately 250,000 distinct CDR3 sequences, roughly a quarter appearing once. The sequencing input was blood. Every receptor here comes from a middle-aged woman with Graves' ophthalmopathy. The CDR3 runs from the conserved cysteine through the conserved F or W. Each record gives: V gene, J gene, CDR3 protein.

TRBV6-2/TRBV6-3	TRBJ2-7	CASNTRTGSYEQYF
TRBV20-1	TRBJ1-2	CSARRRGANYGYTF
TRBV12-3/TRBV12-4	TRBJ2-6	CASSPYTGANVLTF
TRBV11-2	TRBJ1-5	CASSAAGATGPQHF
TRBV5-4	TRBJ1-2	CASSTTGEGYGYTF
TRBV28	TRBJ1-2	CASRERGDLSGYTF
TRBV28	TRBJ1-5	CASRTYGRGGGNQPQHF
TRBV6-2/TRBV6-3	TRBJ2-7	CASSYWDSHEQYF
TRBV30	TRBJ2-7	CAWSPGQGRLEYF
TRBV28	TRBJ2-7	CASSSAGRGTYEQYF
TRBV7-2	TRBJ2-7	CASSLALVGGGPSGEQYF
TRBV7-9	TRBJ2-5	CASSSRARQGKETQYF
TRBV29-1	TRBJ1-2	CSVELNYGYTF
TRBV5-1	TRBJ2-3	CASTTDFSGRPDTQYF
TRBV10-3	TRBJ2-7	CAIRTGDYEQYF
TRBV3-1	TRBJ2-5	CASSQGDSMYQETQYF
TRBV6-5	TRBJ1-5	CASSYRQAVQPQHF
TRBV28	TRBJ1-1	CASSLWLTTAMNTEAFF
TRBV6-2/TRBV6-3	TRBJ2-7	CASSPGTSLGEQYF
TRBV12-5	TRBJ1-1	CASGPDTRWTEAFF
TRBV2	TRBJ1-3	CASSPGTVSGNTIYF
TRBV6-1	TRBJ1-5	CASSQQGGNQPQHF
TRBV20-1	TRBJ1-1	CSARVPGAWGVNTEAFF
TRBV28	TRBJ1-1	CASTLPDSSVPEAFF
TRBV12-3/TRBV12-4	TRBJ1-2	CASSLLGTNYGYTF
TRBV7-2	TRBJ1-5	CASSLVGRVQPQHF
TRBV7-2	TRBJ2-2	CASSFYDGELFF
TRBV10-3	TRBJ2-5	CAIRPGLQGTQYF
TRBV30	TRBJ2-1	CAWSADLGGEQFF
TRBV20-1	TRBJ2-7	CSARDNLGLAGFYEQYF
TRBV28	TRBJ2-2	CASSLRPVGVVWTGELFF
TRBV29-1	TRBJ2-7	CSVEGSAYEQYF
TRBV7-8	TRBJ2-7	CASSLRLASSYEQYF
TRBV6-5	TRBJ2-2	CASSHRQGTNTGELFF
TRBV27	TRBJ1-1	CASSSDRGWGWNTEAFF
TRBV12-3/TRBV12-4	TRBJ2-2	CASRRTSGSPGELFF
TRBV6-1	TRBJ2-3	CASSEEASGSKDTQYF
TRBV11-2	TRBJ1-1	CASSLEMGSAVNTEAFF
TRBV7-9	TRBJ2-5	CASGWSGEETQYF
TRBV19	TRBJ1-6	CASSITGAGYNSPLHF
TRBV28	TRBJ2-7	CASSPLSSGRGYEQYF
TRBV12-3/TRBV12-4	TRBJ1-5	CASSFLGWPNYQPQHF
TRBV28	TRBJ1-3	CASSFPGSGNTIYF
TRBV20-1	TRBJ1-5	CSARLPGWNSNQPQHF
TRBV28	TRBJ1-2	CASSLAGTGLREYGYTF
TRBV6-5	TRBJ1-5	CASSYSRDYSNQPQHF
TRBV7-3	TRBJ2-7	CASSTGPLNEQYF
TRBV20-1	TRBJ1-1	CSASQPNTEAFF
TRBV5-1	TRBJ2-7	CASGSGQTAYEQYF
TRBV28	TRBJ2-7	CASSSHSGRAEQYF
TRBV28	TRBJ1-2	CASSFGQRGYTF
TRBV20-1	TRBJ2-7	CSARDLGGAYEQYF
TRBV3-1	TRBJ1-2	CASSQGVTGIGYGYTF
TRBV30	TRBJ2-2	CAWTPLTTGELFF
TRBV19	TRBJ2-2	CASSPSTGELFF